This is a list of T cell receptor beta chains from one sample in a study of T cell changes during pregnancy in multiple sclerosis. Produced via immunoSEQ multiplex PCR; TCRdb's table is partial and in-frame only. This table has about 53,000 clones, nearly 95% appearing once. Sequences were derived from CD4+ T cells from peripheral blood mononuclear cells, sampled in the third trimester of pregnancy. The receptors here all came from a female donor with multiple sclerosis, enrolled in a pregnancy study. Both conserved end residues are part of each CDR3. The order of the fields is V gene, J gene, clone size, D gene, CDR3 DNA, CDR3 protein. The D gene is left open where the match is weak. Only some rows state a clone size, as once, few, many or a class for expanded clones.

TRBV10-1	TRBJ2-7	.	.	TGCGCCAGCAGTGCGGGGGGCACGCCGTACGAGCAGTACTTC	CASSAGGTPYEQYF
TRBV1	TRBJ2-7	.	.	TGCACCAGCAGCCACCAAGTGCATGACAGGGGGCAAGCCGAGCAGTACTTC	CTSSHQVHDRGQAEQYF
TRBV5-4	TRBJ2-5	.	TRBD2	TGTGCCAGCCATCCGACCGGATTGCGGGGGGGTCAGACCCAGTACTTC	CASHPTGLRGGQTQYF
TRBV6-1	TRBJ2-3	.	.	TGTGCCAGCAGGAGGTCTGATACGCAGTATTTT	CASRRSDTQYF
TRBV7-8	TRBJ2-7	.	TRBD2	TGTGCCAGCAGCTTAGGGAGCGGGGGAGCCCTTTACGAGCAGTACTTC	CASSLGSGGALYEQYF
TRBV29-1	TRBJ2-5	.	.	TGCAGCGTTGAGGGGCACATTGGATTGCGAACCCAGTACTTC	CSVEGHIGLRTQYF
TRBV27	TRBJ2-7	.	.	TGTGCCAGCAGTCAATTCACCGTCATGGGACACTACGAGCAGTACTTC	CASSQFTVMGHYEQYF
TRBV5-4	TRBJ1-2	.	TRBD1	TGTGCCAGCAGCTTAATCCGGGACAGGGGTTCGAACTATGGCTACACCTTC	CASSLIRDRGSNYGYTF
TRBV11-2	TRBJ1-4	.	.	TGTGCCAGCAGCCCAACAACAGTGCCCGCCGAAAAACTGTTTTTT	CASSPTTVPAEKLFF
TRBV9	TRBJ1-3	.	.	TGTGCCAGCACCCCAGGCCGGGGAAACACCATATATTTT	CASTPGRGNTIYF
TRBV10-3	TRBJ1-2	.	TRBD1	TGTGCCACCTCCGGGACAGGGGGCGACTATGGCTACACCTTC	CATSGTGGDYGYTF
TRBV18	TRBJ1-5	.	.	TGTGCCAGCTCACGACAGGCCAATCAGCCCCAGCATTTT	CASSRQANQPQHF
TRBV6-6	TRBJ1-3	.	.	TGTGCCAGCAGTATCTCGGGGTCTGGAAACACCATATATTTT	CASSISGSGNTIYF
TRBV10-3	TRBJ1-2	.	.	TGTGCCAGCCGACCAACAGGTCAAGTTGGCTACACCTTC	CASRPTGQVGYTF
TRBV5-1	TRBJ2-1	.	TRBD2	TGCGCCAGCACGACTAGCGGGGCCCTCTACAATGAGCAGTTCTTC	CASTTSGALYNEQFF
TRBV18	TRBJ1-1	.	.	TGTGCCAGCTCACCACCAGGCGGACAGAACACTGAAGCTTTCTTT	CASSPPGGQNTEAFF
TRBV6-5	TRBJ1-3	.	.	TGTGCCAGCAGCACCGGGGGGAGCTCTGGAAACACCATATATTTT	CASSTGGSSGNTIYF
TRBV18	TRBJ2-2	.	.	TGTGCCAGCTCGCTGGACAGGAACACCGGGGAGCTGTTTTTT	CASSLDRNTGELFF
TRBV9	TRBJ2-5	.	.	TGTGCCAGCAGCGTAGGCCCCAGGTCGGAAGAGACCCAGTACTTC	CASSVGPRSEETQYF
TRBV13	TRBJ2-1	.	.	TGTGCCAGCAGCCTTAGGGGCGGGGTGAATGAGCAGTTCTTC	CASSLRGGVNEQFF
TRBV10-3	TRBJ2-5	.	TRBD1	TGTGCCATCAGTGAGTGGGACAGCGCGCAGACCCAGTACTTC	CAISEWDSAQTQYF
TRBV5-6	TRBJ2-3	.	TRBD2	TGTGCCAGCAGCTTAGGGCTAGCGGGGGGGGATACGCAGTATTTT	CASSLGLAGGDTQYF
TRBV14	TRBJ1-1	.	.	TGTGCCAGCAGCCTCGTCACAGGGACCACTGAAGCTTTCTTT	CASSLVTGTTEAFF
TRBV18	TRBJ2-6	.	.	TGTGCCAGCTCACGGTCGTCAGGGACAGGGGCCAACGTCCTGACTTTC	CASSRSSGTGANVLTF
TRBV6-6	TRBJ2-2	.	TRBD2	TGTGCCAGCAGCCGGGGGGACCGTCGGAACACCGGGGAGCTGTTTTTT	CASSRGDRRNTGELFF
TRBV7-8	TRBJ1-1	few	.	TGTGCCAGCAGCGCGGACACTGAAGCTTTCTTT	CASSADTEAFF
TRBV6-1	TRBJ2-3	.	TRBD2	TGTGCCAGCAGTGCCACTAGCGGGGGGTTTTACACAGATACGCAGTATTTT	CASSATSGGFYTDTQYF
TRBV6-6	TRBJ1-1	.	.	TGTGCCAGCAGTTACTCGGGAGTTAACACTGAAGCTTTCTTT	CASSYSGVNTEAFF
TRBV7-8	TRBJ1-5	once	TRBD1	TGTGCCAGCAGCTTAGCGTGGCAGGGGGCCCAGCCCCAGCATTTT	CASSLAWQGAQPQHF
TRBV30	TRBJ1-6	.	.	TGTGCCTGGAGGGACACTTCGTACGGTCTCCACTTT	CAWRDTSYGLHF
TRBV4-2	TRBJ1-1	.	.	TGTGCCAGCAGCTTGGGGCCGGACCGGGGGTCGGCTTTCTTT	CASSLGPDRGSAFF
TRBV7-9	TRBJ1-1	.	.	TGTGCCAGCAGGTCTCTCGATGGGAGCACTGAAGCTTTCTTT	CASRSLDGSTEAFF
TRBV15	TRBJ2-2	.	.	TGTGCCACCAGCAGGGCGATCCTAGCGTCGACCGCGAACACCGGGGAGCTGTTTTTT	CATSRAILASTANTGELFF
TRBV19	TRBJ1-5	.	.	TGTGCCAGTCTGGGGGGAGGACCTAATAGCAATCAGCCCCAGCATTTT	CASLGGGPNSNQPQHF
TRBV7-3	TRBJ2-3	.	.	TGTGCCAGCAGCTTCGCGAGCACAGATACGCAGTATTTT	CASSFASTDTQYF
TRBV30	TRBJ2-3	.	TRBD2	TGTGCCTGGAGTGCAAACCTCCCTGCAGCGGGAACAGATACGCAGTATTTT	CAWSANLPAAGTDTQYF
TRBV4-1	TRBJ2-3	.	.	TGCGCCAGCAGCCAAATCGCCGCGGGGGCGAGCACAGATACGCAGTATTTT	CASSQIAAGASTDTQYF
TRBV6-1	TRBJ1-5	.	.	TGTGCCAGCAGTCCTAACCGTGGCAATCAGCCCCAGCATTTT	CASSPNRGNQPQHF
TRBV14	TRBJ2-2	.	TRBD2	TGTGCCAGCAGCCAGGGTCTCGGACTAGCGGGGCTGGCCGGGGAGCTGTTTTTT	CASSQGLGLAGLAGELFF
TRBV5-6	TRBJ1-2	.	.	TGTGCCAGCAGCGCCGGTGGTGATGGCTACACCTTC	CASSAGGDGYTF
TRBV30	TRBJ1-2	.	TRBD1	TGTGCCTGGAGTGTGGTCGGGGACAGGGGGCTAGGCTACACCTTC	CAWSVVGDRGLGYTF
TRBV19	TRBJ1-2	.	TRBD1	TGTGCCAGTATTGCAGGGGGCGCGCGCTATGGCTACACCTTC	CASIAGGARYGYTF
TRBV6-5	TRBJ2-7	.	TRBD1	TGTGCCAGCAGTAACAGGGGTGCGCAGTACTTC	CASSNRGAQYF
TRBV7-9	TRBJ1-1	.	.	TGTGCCAGCAGCAGCCGGGTGAACACTGAAGCTTTCTTT	CASSSRVNTEAFF
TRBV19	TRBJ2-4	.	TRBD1	TGTGCCAGTAGTATCTCGGGACAGAAAAACATTCAGTACTTC	CASSISGQKNIQYF
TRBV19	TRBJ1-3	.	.	TGTGCCAGTAGTACGGTACCTGACTCTGGAAACACCATATATTTT	CASSTVPDSGNTIYF
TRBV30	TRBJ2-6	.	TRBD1	TGTGCCTGGATCCGGGACAGGGGCCGTTCTGGGGCCAACGTCCTGACTTTC	CAWIRDRGRSGANVLTF
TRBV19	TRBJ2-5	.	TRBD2	TGTGCCAGTAGGTCTAGCGGGAACCTATATGAGACCCAGTACTTC	CASRSSGNLYETQYF
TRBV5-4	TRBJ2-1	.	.	TGTGCCAGCAGCGCCCCGAGGACTAATAACAATGAGCAGTTCTTC	CASSAPRTNNNEQFF
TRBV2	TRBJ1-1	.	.	TGTGCCAGCAGTTTGGAGTTGGACACTGAAGCTTTCTTT	CASSLELDTEAFF
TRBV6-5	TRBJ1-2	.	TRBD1	TGTGCCAGCAGTACTCGGACAGGGGGCGACTATGGCTACACCTTC	CASSTRTGGDYGYTF
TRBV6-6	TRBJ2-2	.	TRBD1	TGTGCCAGCAGTTACCCTGGGACAGGGAACACCGGGGAGCTGTTTTTT	CASSYPGTGNTGELFF
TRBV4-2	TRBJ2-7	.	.	TGTGCCAGCAGCCAAGATACCTTTTCCGGGGAGCAGTACTTC	CASSQDTFSGEQYF
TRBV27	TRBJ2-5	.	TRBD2	TGTGCCAGCAGTCCGAGCGGGGGGGCCAGGGAGACCCAGTACTTC	CASSPSGGARETQYF
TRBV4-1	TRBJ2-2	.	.	TGCGCCAGCAGCCAAGATCCCGGGGGGAACACCGGGGAGCTGTTTTTT	CASSQDPGGNTGELFF
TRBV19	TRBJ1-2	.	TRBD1	TGTGCCAGTAGTGAGGCCGGAGTCCAGGGGGCGCGATACGGCTACACCTTC	CASSEAGVQGARYGYTF
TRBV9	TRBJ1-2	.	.	TGTGCCAGCAGCGTAGGAACCCCAACAGAACACTATGGCTACACCTTC	CASSVGTPTEHYGYTF
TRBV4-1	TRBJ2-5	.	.	TGCGCCAGCAGCCAAGGAGGAGGCGGGCAAGAGACCCAGTACTTC	CASSQGGGGQETQYF
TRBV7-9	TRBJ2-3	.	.	TGTGCCAGCAGCTTACTCCAGGCTAGCGTGTCCACAGATACGCAGTATTTT	CASSLLQASVSTDTQYF
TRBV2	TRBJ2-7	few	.	TGTGCCAGCAGTGAATCGGGGGTTCTCGACGAGCAGTACTTC	CASSESGVLDEQYF